The subject of this entry is one T cell receptor (beta chain). No antigen is known for it. The data were produced by immunoSEQ multiplex PCR, yet TCRdb's version contains in-frame clones alone and is incomplete. The table includes under 85,000 clones, 80% to 90% detected once. The entry originates in a study of OX40 agonist ivuxolimab in advanced cancers. Study context: Partial responses occurred in three patients (one hepatocellular carcinoma, two cutaneous melanoma). Whole-study findings and limits: With doses of 0.1 to 3.0 mg/kg, CD4+ and CD8+ blood T cells had undergone clonal expansion by week 6. Clonal expansion was among the lowest in partial responders at 0.1-3.0 mg/kg, especially CD8+. More expanded clones were seen, on average, in CD8+ T cells than in CD4+.

Per germline, CDR1 LGHNA and CDR2 YSLEER. V shed 1 base and J shed 5 bases, with 11 bases lying between them. CDR3 length: 14 residues. The chain is built from TRBV4-3 and TRBJ1-2; D unclear. This TCR derives from an adult with an advanced solid tumor such as melanoma, head and neck, liver or kidney cancer. The material was CD4+ or CD8+ T cells sorted from blood, obtained in a trial of the OX40 agonist ivuxolimab. The CDR3 nucleotides are TGCGCCAGCAGCCAAGGCGGGGATTTGTATGGCTACACCTTC. Translated: CASSQGGDLYGYTF.